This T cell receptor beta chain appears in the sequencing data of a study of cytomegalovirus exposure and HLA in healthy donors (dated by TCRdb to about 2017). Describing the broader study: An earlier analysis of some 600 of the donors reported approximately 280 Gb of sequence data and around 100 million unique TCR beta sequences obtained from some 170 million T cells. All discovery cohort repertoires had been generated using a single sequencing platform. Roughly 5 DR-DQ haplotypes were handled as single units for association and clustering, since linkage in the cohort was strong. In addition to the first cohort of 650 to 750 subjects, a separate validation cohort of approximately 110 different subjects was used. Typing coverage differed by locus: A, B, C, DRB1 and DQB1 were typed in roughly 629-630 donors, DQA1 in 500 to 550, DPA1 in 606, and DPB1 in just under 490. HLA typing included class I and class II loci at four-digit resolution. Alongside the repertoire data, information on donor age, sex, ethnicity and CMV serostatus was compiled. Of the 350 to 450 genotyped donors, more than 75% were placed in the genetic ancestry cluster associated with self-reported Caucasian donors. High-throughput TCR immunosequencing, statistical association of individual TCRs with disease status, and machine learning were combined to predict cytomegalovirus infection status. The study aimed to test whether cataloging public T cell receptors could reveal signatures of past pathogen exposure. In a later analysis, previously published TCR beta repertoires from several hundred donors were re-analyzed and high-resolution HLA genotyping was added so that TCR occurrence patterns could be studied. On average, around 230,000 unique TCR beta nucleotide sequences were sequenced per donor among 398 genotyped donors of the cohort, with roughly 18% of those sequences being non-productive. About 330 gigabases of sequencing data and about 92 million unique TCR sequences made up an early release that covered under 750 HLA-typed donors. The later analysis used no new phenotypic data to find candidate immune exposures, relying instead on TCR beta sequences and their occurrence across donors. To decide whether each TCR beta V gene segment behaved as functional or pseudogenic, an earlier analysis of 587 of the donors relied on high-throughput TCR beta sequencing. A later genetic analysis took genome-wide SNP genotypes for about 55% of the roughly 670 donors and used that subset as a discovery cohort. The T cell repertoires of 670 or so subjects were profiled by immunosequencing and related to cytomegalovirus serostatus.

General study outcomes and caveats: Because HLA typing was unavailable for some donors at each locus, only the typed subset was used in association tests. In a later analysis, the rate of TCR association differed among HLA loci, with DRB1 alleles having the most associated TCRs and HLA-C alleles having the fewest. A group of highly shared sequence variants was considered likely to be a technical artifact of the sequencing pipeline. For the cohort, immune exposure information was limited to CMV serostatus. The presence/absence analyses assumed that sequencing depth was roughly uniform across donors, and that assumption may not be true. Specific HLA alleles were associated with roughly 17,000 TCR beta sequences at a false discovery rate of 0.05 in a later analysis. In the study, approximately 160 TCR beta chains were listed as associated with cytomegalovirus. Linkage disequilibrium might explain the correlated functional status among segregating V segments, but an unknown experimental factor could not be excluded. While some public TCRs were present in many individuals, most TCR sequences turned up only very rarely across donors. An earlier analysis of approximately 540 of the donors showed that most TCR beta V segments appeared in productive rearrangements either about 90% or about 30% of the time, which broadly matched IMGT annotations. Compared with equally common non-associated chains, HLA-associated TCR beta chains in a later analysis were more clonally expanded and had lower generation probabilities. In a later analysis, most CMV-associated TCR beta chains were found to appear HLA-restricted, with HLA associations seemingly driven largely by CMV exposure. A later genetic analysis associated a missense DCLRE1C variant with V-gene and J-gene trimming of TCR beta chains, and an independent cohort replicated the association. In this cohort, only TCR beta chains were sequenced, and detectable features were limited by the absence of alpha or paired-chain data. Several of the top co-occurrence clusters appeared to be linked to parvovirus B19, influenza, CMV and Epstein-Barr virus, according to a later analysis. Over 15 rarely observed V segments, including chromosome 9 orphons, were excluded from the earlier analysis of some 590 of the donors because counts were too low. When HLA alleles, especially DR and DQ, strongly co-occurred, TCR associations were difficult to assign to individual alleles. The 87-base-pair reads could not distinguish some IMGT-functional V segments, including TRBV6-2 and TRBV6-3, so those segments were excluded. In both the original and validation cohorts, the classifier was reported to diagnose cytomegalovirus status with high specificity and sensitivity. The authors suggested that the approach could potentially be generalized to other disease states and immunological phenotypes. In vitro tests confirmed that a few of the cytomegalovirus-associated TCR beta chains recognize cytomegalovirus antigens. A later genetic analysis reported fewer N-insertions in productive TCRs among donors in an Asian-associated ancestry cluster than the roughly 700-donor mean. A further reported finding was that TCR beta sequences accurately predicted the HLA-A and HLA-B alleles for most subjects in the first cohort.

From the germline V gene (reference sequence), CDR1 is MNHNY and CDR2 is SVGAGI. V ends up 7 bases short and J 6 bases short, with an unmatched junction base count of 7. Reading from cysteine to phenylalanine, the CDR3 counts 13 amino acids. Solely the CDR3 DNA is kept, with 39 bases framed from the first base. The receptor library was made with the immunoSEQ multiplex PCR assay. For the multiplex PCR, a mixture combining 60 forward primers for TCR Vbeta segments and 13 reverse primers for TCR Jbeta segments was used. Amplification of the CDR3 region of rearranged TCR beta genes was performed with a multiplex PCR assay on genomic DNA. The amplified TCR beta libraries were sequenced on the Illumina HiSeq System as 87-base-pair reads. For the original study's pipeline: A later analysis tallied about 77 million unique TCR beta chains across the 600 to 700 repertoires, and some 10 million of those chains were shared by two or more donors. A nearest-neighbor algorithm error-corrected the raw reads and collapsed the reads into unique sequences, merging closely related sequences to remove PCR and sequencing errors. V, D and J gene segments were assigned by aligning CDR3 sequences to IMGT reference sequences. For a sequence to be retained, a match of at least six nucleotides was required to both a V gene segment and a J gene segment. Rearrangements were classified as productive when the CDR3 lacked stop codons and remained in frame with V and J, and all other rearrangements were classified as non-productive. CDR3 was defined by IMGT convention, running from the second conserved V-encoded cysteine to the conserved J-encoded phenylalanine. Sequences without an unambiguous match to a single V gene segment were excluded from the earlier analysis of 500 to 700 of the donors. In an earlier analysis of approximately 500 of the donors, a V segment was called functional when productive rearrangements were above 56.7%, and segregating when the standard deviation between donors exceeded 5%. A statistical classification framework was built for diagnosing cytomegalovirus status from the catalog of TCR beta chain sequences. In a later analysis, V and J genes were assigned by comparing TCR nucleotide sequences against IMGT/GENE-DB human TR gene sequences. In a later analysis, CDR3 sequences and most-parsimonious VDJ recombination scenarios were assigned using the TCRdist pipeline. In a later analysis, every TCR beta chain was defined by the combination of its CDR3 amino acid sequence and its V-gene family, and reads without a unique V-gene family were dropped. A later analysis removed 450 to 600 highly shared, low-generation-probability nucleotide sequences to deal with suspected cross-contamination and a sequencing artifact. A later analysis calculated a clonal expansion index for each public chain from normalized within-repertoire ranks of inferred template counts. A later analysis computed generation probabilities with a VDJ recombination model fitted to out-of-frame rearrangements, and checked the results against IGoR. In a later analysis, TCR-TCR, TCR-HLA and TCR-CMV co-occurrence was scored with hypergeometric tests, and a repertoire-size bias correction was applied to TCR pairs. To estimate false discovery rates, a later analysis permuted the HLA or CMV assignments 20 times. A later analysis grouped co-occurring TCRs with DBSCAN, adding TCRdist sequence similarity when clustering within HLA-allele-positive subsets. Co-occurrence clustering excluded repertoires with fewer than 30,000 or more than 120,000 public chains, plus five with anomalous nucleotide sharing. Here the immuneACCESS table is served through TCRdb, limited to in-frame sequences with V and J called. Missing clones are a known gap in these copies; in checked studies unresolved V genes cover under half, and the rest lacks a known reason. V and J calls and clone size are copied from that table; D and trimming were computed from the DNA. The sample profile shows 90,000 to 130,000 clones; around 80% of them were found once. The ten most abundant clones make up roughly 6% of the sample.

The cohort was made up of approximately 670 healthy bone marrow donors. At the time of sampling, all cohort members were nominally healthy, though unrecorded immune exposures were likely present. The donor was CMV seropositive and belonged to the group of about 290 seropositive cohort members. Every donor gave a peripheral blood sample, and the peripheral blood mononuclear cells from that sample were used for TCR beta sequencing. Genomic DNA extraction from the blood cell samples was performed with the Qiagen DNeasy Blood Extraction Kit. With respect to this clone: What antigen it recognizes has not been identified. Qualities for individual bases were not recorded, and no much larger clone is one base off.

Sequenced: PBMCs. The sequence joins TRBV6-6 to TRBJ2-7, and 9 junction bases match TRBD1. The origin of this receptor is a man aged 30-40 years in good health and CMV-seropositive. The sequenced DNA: TGTGCCAGCACCGGGACAGGGTTAGGCGAGCAGTACTTC. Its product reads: CASTGTGLGEQYF.